Each of the 11 T cell receptor beta chains below was sequenced from the same sample in a study of T cells after yellow fever vaccination. In TCRdb, the 5' RACE reads were re-called with MiXCR into one record per CDR3 protein. The sample carries approximately 70,000 distinct CDR3 sequences, around 7% recorded once. The sample was CD8+ T cells sorted from PBMCs, taken about 49 days after the first yellow fever vaccination. These TCRs come from a man younger than 30 who received the YFV17D yellow fever vaccine.

Ten or more counts support this clonotype. This rearrangement joins TRBV27 to TRBJ1-6; D unclear. Trimming took 5 bases from V and 9 from J, leaving 11 bases between them. The CDR3 loop spans 13 amino acids. Per the germline V gene, CDR1 is MNHEY and CDR2 is SMNVEV (reference sequence). The CDR3 sequence is CASSRAAISPLHF. As DNA, the CDR3 is TGTGCCAGCAGTCGGGCAGCTATTTCACCCCTCCACTTT.

This clonotype was detected a few times. The chain uses TRBV5-1 and TRBJ2-2; TRBD1 is a possible D gene (5 bases). CDR1 and CDR2 from the germline V gene are SGHRS and YFSETQ. V shed 5 bases and J shed 4 bases, with 9 bases lying between them. The CDR3 consists of 13 residues. The CDR3 sequence is CASRGQSTGELFF. The CDR3 bases are TGCGCCAGCAGGGGGCAGAGCACCGGGGAGCTGTTTTTT.

To note about this clonotype: A junction boundary mismatches the germline segment, possibly from a read error. This chain joins TRBV7-9 and TRBJ2-2; 7 bases are shared with TRBD2. Germline V gene lookup returns CDR1 SEHNR and CDR2 FQNEAQ (reference sequence). This CDR3 spans 16 amino acids. CDR3: CASSPSGGENTWELFF. CDR3 nucleotide sequence: TGTGCCAGCAGCCCTTCGGGGGGAGAGAACACCTGGGAGCTGTTTTTT.

This clonotype has just a few counts. V gene TRBV7-9 combines with J gene TRBJ1-1, with a possible D match to TRBD1 (6 bases). The V gene's germline CDR1 is SEHNR and CDR2 FQNEAQ (reference sequence). Trimming shortened V by 1 base and J by 4 bases, and 13 bases separated the two germline ends. This CDR3 contains 15 residues. The CDR3 DNA follows: TGTGCCAGCAGCTTAGTAGGGGGATGGGGCACTGAAGCTTTCTTT. Translating it yields CASSLVGGWGTEAFF.

The J gene is TRBJ2-7, the V gene TRBV29-1, with D perhaps TRBD2 (5 bases). CDR1 and CDR2 (germline): SQVTM, ANQGSEA. CDR3 length: 13 residues. V was pared by 2 bases and J by 2 bases, with 10 bases between. CDR3 in DNA: TGCAGCGTTGAACAGTCCGGGACCTACGAGCAGTACTTC. It translates to CSVEQSGTYEQYF.

This clonotype has ten or more counts. One end of the junction is discordant with germline, which a read error may explain. This rearrangement joins TRBV7-3 to TRBJ1-1; D might be TRBD1 (6 bases). This CDR3 region has 15 residues. The germline V gene has CDR1 SGHTA and CDR2 FQGTGA. Here the CDR3 reads CASSPTGLRNAEAFF. CDR3 bases: TGTGCCAGCAGCCCCACAGGGCTAAGGAACGCTGAAGCTTTCTTT.

In this sample, this clonotype turned up many times. The chain uses TRBV3-1 and TRBJ2-3; D is undetermined. Germline CDR1 LGHDT, CDR2 YNNKEL (reference sequence). The CDR3 runs 14 residues. The germline V and J ends were trimmed by 1 base and 4 bases, with 9 bases remaining between them. The CDR3 reads CASSQGHPADTQYF. CDR3 nucleotides: TGTGCCAGCAGCCAAGGGCATCCCGCAGATACGCAGTATTTT.

This clonotype occurred many times. This chain uses TRBV9 with TRBJ2-3, with D possibly matching TRBD2 (5 bases). The germline V gene encodes CDR1 SGDLS and CDR2 YYNGEE. Trimming took off 4 bases at V and 0 bases at J, with 9 bases between the two ends. CDR3 length: 14 amino acids. The CDR3 DNA reads TGTGCCAGCAGCCCGCGGACTAGCACAGATACGCAGTATTTT. Its protein is CASSPRTSTDTQYF.

V and J are TRBV25-1 and TRBJ1-1, with D possibly matching TRBD1 (6 bases). The CDR3 consists of 11 residues. Germline lookup yields CDR1 MGHDK and CDR2 SYGVNS. V was trimmed by 10 bases and J by 11 bases, leaving 17 bases between them. In nucleotides, the CDR3 is TGTGCCACACAGACAGGCCTTGGTGCTTTCTTT. It encodes CATQTGLGAFF.

Note on this clonotype: This may stem from a read error, because a much larger clone lies one nucleotide away. The V gene is TRBV4-1, the J gene TRBJ2-7; D is possibly TRBD1 (6 bases). The CDR3 is 17 residues long. V shed 3 bases and J shed 2 bases, with 20 bases lying between them. Per the germline V gene, CDR1 is MGHRA and CDR2 is YSYEKL. The CDR3 DNA reads TGCGCCAGCAGCCACGGGGCGACGGAACAGGGAACCTACGAGCAGTACTTC. This sequence encodes CASSHGATEQGTYEQYF.

This clonotype was seen many times. The chain carries TRBV5-1 and TRBJ1-1; tentatively, D is TRBD1 (5 bases). The CDR3 length is 15 residues. Trimming cost V 1 base and J 2 bases, with 12 bases left between them. Germline values: CDR1 SGHRS, CDR2 YFSETQ. In nucleotides, the CDR3 is TGCGCCAGCAGCTTGTGGGGGGAAACAAACACTGAAGCTTTCTTT. Amino acid sequence: CASSLWGETNTEAFF.